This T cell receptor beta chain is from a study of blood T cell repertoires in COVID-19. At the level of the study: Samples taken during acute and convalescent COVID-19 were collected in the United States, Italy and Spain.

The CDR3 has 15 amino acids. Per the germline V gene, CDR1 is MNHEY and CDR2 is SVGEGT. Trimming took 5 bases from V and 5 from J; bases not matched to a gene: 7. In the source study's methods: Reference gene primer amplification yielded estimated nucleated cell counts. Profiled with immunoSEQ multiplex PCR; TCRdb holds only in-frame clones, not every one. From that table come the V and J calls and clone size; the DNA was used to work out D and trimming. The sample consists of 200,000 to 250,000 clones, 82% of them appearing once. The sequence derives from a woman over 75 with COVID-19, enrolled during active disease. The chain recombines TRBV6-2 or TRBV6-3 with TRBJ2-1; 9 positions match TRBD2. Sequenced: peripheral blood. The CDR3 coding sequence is TGTGCCAGCAGTCTTAGCGGGAGTAGGGACAATGAGCAGTTCTTC. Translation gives CASSLSGSRDNEQFF.